The rows below give T cell receptor beta chains drawn from one sample of a study of T cell repertoires in cytomegalovirus infection. TCRdb independently ran MiXCR on the reads; one entry per CDR3 protein. The sample lists 200,000 to 250,000 distinct CDR3 sequences, 6% to 8% occurring once. Sequenced: PBMCs. Receptors were obtained from a human donor in good health (CMV status not recorded). Some clones in this sample may be carry-over from other donors' samples. The CDR3 runs from the conserved cysteine through the conserved F or W. A D gene is named only where the DNA matches it firmly. Some rows mark clone size as missing; the rest say once, few, many or name a class of expanded clone.

clone size: many; V gene: TRBV6-4; D gene: TRBD2; J gene: TRBJ2-5; CDR3 protein: CASSDWTSGALYQETQYF; CDR3 DNA: TGTGCCAGCAGTGACTGGACTAGCGGGGCTCTGTACCAAGAGACCCAGTACTTC
clone size: many; V gene: TRBV28; D gene: TRBD2; J gene: TRBJ2-5; CDR3 protein: CASSSPGLAGSVETQYF; CDR3 DNA: TGTGCCAGCAGTTCACCGGGACTAGCGGGGTCGGTGGAGACCCAGTACTTC
clone size: many; V gene: TRBV6-2/TRBV6-3; D gene: TRBD1; J gene: TRBJ1-4; CDR3 protein: CASSYDGTGYEKLFF; CDR3 DNA: TGTGCCAGCAGTTATGACGGGACAGGCTATGAAAAACTGTTTTTT
clone size: many; V gene: TRBV7-3; D gene: TRBD1; J gene: TRBJ1-5; CDR3 protein: CASSRFTGLNRGRDDDQPQHF; CDR3 DNA: TGTGCCAGCAGCCGGTTTACGGGGCTAAACAGGGGGCGCGACGATGATCAGCCCCAGCATTTT
clone size: many; V gene: TRBV12-3/TRBV12-4; D gene: -; J gene: TRBJ1-2; CDR3 protein: CASSFGQITYGYTF; CDR3 DNA: TGTGCCAGCAGTTTTGGACAGATCACTTATGGCTACACCTTC
clone size: many; V gene: TRBV15; D gene: -; J gene: TRBJ2-3; CDR3 protein: CATSRERLNTDTQYF; CDR3 DNA: TGTGCCACCAGCAGAGAGAGATTAAACACAGATACGCAGTATTTT
clone size: many; V gene: TRBV4-2; D gene: TRBD2; J gene: TRBJ2-3; CDR3 protein: CASSQDDRLAGGATDTQYF; CDR3 DNA: TGTGCCAGCAGCCAAGACGATCGACTAGCGGGGGGGGCCACAGATACGCAGTATTTT
clone size: few; V gene: TRBV18; D gene: -; J gene: TRBJ2-2; CDR3 protein: CASSPELESGELFF; CDR3 DNA: TGTGCCAGCTCACCGGAGCTGGAAAGCGGGGAGCTGTTTTTT
clone size: many; V gene: TRBV6-6; D gene: -; J gene: TRBJ2-1; CDR3 protein: CASSYPRRSTSSNEQFF; CDR3 DNA: TGTGCCAGCAGTTACCCTCGTCGGTCGACCTCCAGCAATGAGCAGTTCTTC
clone size: -; V gene: TRBV29-1; D gene: -; J gene: TRBJ2-2; CDR3 protein: CSVRRGAGELFF; CDR3 DNA: TGCAGCGTTAGACGGGGCGCCGGGGAGCTGTTTTTT
clone size: many; V gene: TRBV20-1; D gene: TRBD2; J gene: TRBJ2-2; CDR3 protein: CSARKEVAGLLNTGELFF; CDR3 DNA: TGCAGTGCTAGAAAGGAGGTAGCGGGGCTATTGAACACCGGGGAGCTGTTTTTT
clone size: many; V gene: TRBV7-2; D gene: -; J gene: TRBJ2-7; CDR3 protein: CASSLWAAYEQYF; CDR3 DNA: TGTGCCAGCAGCTTATGGGCAGCCTACGAGCAGTACTTC
clone size: many; V gene: TRBV30; D gene: TRBD1; J gene: TRBJ1-3; CDR3 protein: CAWTTGWPSGNTIYF; CDR3 DNA: TGTGCCTGGACGACAGGGTGGCCCTCTGGAAACACCATATATTTT
clone size: many; V gene: TRBV29-1; D gene: -; J gene: TRBJ2-7; CDR3 protein: CSVEGEEGLRYEQYF; CDR3 DNA: TGCAGCGTTGAAGGGGAAGAGGGCTTGAGGTACGAGCAGTACTTC
clone size: many; V gene: TRBV2; D gene: -; J gene: TRBJ2-2; CDR3 protein: CASSSYRAGELFF; CDR3 DNA: TGTGCCAGCAGTTCCTATCGGGCAGGGGAGCTGTTTTTT
clone size: many; V gene: TRBV6-2/TRBV6-3; D gene: TRBD1; J gene: TRBJ1-5; CDR3 protein: CASSLYPGQAPRGGLGSNQPQHF; CDR3 DNA: TGTGCCAGCAGCTTATATCCGGGACAGGCGCCCCGAGGAGGTCTGGGGAGCAATCAGCCCCAGCATTTT
clone size: -; V gene: TRBV5-4; D gene: -; J gene: TRBJ2-3; CDR3 protein: CASSSGDRTDTQYF; CDR3 DNA: TGTGCCAGCAGCTCAGGAGACCGCACAGATACGCAGTATTTT
clone size: many; V gene: TRBV12-5; D gene: -; J gene: TRBJ2-5; CDR3 protein: CASASVGETQYF; CDR3 DNA: TGTGCTAGTGCTTCCGTGGGGGAGACCCAGTACTTC
clone size: many; V gene: TRBV4-1; D gene: -; J gene: TRBJ1-1; CDR3 protein: CASRRRGYTEAFF; CDR3 DNA: TGCGCCAGCAGAAGACGCGGATACACTGAAGCTTTCTTT
clone size: many; V gene: TRBV20-1; D gene: -; J gene: TRBJ2-3; CDR3 protein: CSAPRGLGDTQYF; CDR3 DNA: TGCAGTGCTCCTCGGGGATTGGGAGATACGCAGTATTTT
clone size: many; V gene: TRBV5-1; D gene: TRBD2; J gene: TRBJ2-3; CDR3 protein: CASSLLASGGTDTQYF; CDR3 DNA: TGCGCCAGCAGCTTGCTGGCTAGCGGGGGAACAGATACGCAGTATTTT
clone size: many; V gene: TRBV10-3; D gene: -; J gene: TRBJ1-2; CDR3 protein: CATGDGGIYGYTF; CDR3 DNA: TGTGCCACCGGGGACGGGGGGATCTATGGCTACACCTTC
clone size: many; V gene: TRBV5-1; D gene: TRBD1; J gene: TRBJ2-2; CDR3 protein: CASSLDRGNTGELFF; CDR3 DNA: TGCGCCAGCAGCCTGGACAGGGGTAACACCGGGGAGCTGTTTTTT
clone size: many; V gene: TRBV7-2; D gene: -; J gene: TRBJ1-4; CDR3 protein: CASSLNTQGNEKLFF; CDR3 DNA: TGTGCCAGCAGCTTAAACACTCAAGGAAATGAAAAACTGTTTTTT
clone size: many; V gene: TRBV25-1; D gene: -; J gene: TRBJ2-5; CDR3 protein: CASSDRPETQYF; CDR3 DNA: TGTGCCAGCAGTGACAGACCGGAGACCCAGTACTTC
clone size: many; V gene: TRBV6-2/TRBV6-3; D gene: -; J gene: TRBJ2-1; CDR3 protein: CAISPWDGLRNEQFF; CDR3 DNA: TGTGCCATCTCTCCTTGGGACGGGCTGAGGAATGAGCAGTTCTTC
clone size: many; V gene: TRBV7-9; D gene: TRBD2; J gene: TRBJ2-7; CDR3 protein: CASGNRLAGGFYEQYF; CDR3 DNA: TGTGCCAGCGGCAACAGACTAGCGGGGGGATTTTACGAGCAGTACTTC